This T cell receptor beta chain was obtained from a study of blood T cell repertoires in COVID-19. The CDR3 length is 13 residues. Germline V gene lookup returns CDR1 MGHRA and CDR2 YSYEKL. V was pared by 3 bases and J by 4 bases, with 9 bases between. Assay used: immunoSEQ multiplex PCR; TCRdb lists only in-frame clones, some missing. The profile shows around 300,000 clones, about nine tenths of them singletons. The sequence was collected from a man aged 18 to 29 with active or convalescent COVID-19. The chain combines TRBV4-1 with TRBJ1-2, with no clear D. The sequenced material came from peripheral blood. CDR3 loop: CASSQSSGYGYTF. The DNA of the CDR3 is TGCGCCAGCAGCCAGTCCAGCGGCTATGGCTACACCTTC.